The 9 T cell receptor beta chains presented below share a single source sample, sequenced in a study of cytomegalovirus exposure and HLA in healthy donors. The PCR used 60 Vbeta and 13 Jbeta primers. Profiling relied on immunoSEQ multiplex PCR, and the TCRdb table lists in-frame clones only, not all of them. The sample carries about 140,000 clones, roughly 76% recorded once. Sequenced input: PBMCs. These receptor sequences come from a woman aged 40 to 49 in good health and CMV-seronegative.

The count of this clone is one. The V and J genes are TRBV4-1 and TRBJ2-7, with D possibly TRBD2 on 6 matching bases. Germline V gene sequence: CDR1 MGHRA, CDR2 YSYEKL. Trimming pared 1 base from V and 5 bases from J, leaving 12 bases between. This CDR3 has 14 amino acids. The DNA for the CDR3 is TGCGCCAGCAGCCAAGGAGGTAGCGGAAACGAGCAGTACTTC. Translation gives CASSQGGSGNEQYF.

The chain employs TRBV5-4 and TRBJ2-1; possible D gene TRBD2, 5 bases. The CDR3 consists of 15 residues. Germline V gene lookup returns CDR1 SGHNT and CDR2 YYREEE (reference sequence). V shed 6 bases and J shed 0 bases, with 13 bases lying between them. DNA for the CDR3: TGTGCCAGCAACCCAATTACTAGCTCCTACAATGAGCAGTTCTTC. Its protein product is CASNPITSSYNEQFF.

CDR3 residues: CASSFTSGGIDTQYF. CDR3 in DNA: TGTGCCAGCAGTTTCACTAGCGGGGGAATAGATACGCAGTATTTT. This chain uses TRBV27 with TRBJ2-3; 11 bases map to TRBD2. The germline V gene has CDR1 MNHEY and CDR2 SMNVEV (reference sequence). The CDR3 contains 15 residues. The junction had 4 bases not matched to a gene; V was cut back by 3 bases and J by 5 bases.

This chain links TRBV4-1 with TRBJ2-5; the D gene is possibly TRBD2 (6 bases). V dropped 1 base and J dropped 3 bases, with 9 bases sitting between them. The germline CDR1 and CDR2 sequences are MGHRA and YSYEKL. The CDR3 runs to 14 residues. The CDR3 DNA reads TGCGCCAGCAGCCAAGTGGGGGAGGAAGAGACCCAGTACTTC. The encoded protein is CASSQVGEEETQYF.

V and J are TRBV5-6 and TRBJ2-5, with D hard to call. The CDR3 is made up of 13 amino acids. Trimming took 6 bases from V and 2 from J, leaving 11 bases between them. Germline V CDR1 and CDR2: SGHDT, YYEEEE. CDR3 DNA sequence: TGTGCCAGCATAGAGTTTGGTCAAGAGACCCAGTACTTC. Amino acids: CASIEFGQETQYF. Using reference TRBV5-6 and TRBJ2-5 for the parts outside the CDR3, the full variable domain is DAGVTQSPTHLIKTRGQQVTLRCSPKSGHDTVSWYQQALGQGPQFIFQYYEEEERQRGNFPDRFSGHQFPNYSSELNVNALLLGDSALYLCASIEFGQETQYFGPGTRLLVL.

J is TRBJ1-2 and V is TRBV5-4, with 8 bases fitting TRBD1. The CDR3 covers 15 residues. V was clipped by 4 bases and J by 3 bases; unmatched bases: 8. Germline assignment: CDR1 SGHNT and CDR2 YYREEE (reference sequence). The CDR3 bases are TGTGCCAGCAGCCCCATGACAGGGGCAGACTATGGCTACACCTTC. Translating it yields CASSPMTGADYGYTF.

The gene calls are TRBV5-4 and TRBJ1-4; 7 positions match TRBD1. Trimming took 4 bases from V and 4 from J; bases not matched to a gene: 7. This CDR3 spans 15 amino acids. The germline V gene has CDR1 SGHNT and CDR2 YYREEE (reference sequence). This CDR3 is CASSEPTGNNEKLFF. CDR3 nucleotide sequence: TGTGCCAGCAGCGAACCGACAGGGAATAATGAAAAACTGTTTTTT.

This clone came up many times. V and J are TRBV10-3 and TRBJ1-2, with 8 bases aligning to TRBD1. Germline assignment: CDR1 ENHRY and CDR2 SYGVKD. The CDR3 loop spans 11 amino acids. The ends lost 8 bases at V and 6 bases at J; junction bases unmatched: 2. The CDR3: CAIWTGNGYTF. The CDR3 region has the DNA TGTGCCATCTGGACAGGGAATGGCTACACCTTC.

The chain couples TRBV7-6 to TRBJ2-5; D is ambiguous. Germline V gene data show CDR1 as SGHVS and CDR2 as FNYEAQ. Trimming took off 1 base at V and 4 bases at J, with 13 bases between the two ends. This CDR3 has 15 amino acids. CDR3 amino acids: CASSLVDTGLETQYF. CDR3 DNA sequence: TGTGCCAGCAGCTTAGTAGACACCGGTTTAGAGACCCAGTACTTC.